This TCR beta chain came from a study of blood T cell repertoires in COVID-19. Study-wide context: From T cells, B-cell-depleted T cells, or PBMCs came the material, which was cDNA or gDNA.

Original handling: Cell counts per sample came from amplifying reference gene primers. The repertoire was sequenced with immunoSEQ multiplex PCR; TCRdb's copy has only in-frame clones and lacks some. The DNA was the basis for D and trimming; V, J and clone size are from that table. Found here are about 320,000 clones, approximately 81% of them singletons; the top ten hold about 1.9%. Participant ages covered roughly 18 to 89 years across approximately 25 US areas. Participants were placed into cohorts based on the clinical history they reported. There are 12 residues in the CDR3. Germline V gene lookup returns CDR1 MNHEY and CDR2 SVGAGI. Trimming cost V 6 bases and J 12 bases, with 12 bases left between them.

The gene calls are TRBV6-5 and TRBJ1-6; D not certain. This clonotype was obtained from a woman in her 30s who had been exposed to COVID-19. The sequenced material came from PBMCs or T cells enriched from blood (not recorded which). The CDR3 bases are TGTGCCAGCAGGGACTTCCCGAAACCCCTCCACTTT. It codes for CASRDFPKPLHF.